What follows are 30 T cell receptor beta chains derived from one specimen sequenced in a study of blood T cell repertoires in COVID-19. Produced via immunoSEQ multiplex PCR; TCRdb's table is partial and in-frame only. The sample lists about 280,000 clones; around 92% were seen once. Material for sequencing was peripheral blood. The receptors stem from a woman in her 30s with COVID-19, enrolled during active disease.

The J gene is TRBJ1-1, the V gene TRBV5-6, with a tentative D call TRBD1 (5 bases). The CDR3 is 15 amino acids. CDR1 and CDR2 (germline): SGHDT, YYEEEE. The V and J ends lost 0 bases and 1 base respectively, with 10 bases between them. CDR3 in amino acids: CASSLVPTGNTEAFF. The CDR3 coding sequence is TGTGCCAGCAGCTTGGTACCTACAGGGAACACTGAAGCTTTCTTT.

This clone was seen only a few times. The gene calls are TRBV7-2 and TRBJ2-7; possibly TRBD1 for D (5 bases). V shed 3 bases and J shed 4 bases, with 7 bases lying between them. The CDR3 contains 12 residues. CDR1 is SGHTA and CDR2 is FQGNSA in the germline V gene. CDR3 nucleotides: TGTGCCAGCAGCTTTTCAGGGTACGAGCAGTACTTC. This sequence encodes CASSFSGYEQYF.

This sequence joins TRBV12-3 or TRBV12-4 and TRBJ1-2; TRBD1 is a possible D gene (5 bases). V was cut by 0 bases and J by 12 bases, with 11 bases left in between. This CDR3 has 12 residues. In DNA form, the CDR3 reads TGTGCCAGCAGTTTAGCGGGACTAAGGGACACCTTC. Amino acids: CASSLAGLRDTF.

The DNA of the CDR3 is TGTGCCAGCAGTCATGAGACAGGGGTTCAGCCCCAGCATTTT. Its protein product is CASSHETGVQPQHF. The chain joins TRBV3-1 (or the pseudogene TRBV3-2) to TRBJ1-5, with 8 bases lining up with TRBD1. The CDR3 is 14 amino acids. The V gene end was trimmed by 6 bases and the J gene end by 6 bases; junction bases not matched to a gene: 7. Germline V CDR1 and CDR2: LGHDT, YNNKEL (reference sequence).

The genes are TRBV12-3 or TRBV12-4 and TRBJ1-1; D is ambiguous. V was shortened by 5 bases and J by 3 bases, with 7 bases between the two germline ends. CDR3 length: 12 residues. DNA of the CDR3: TGTGCCAGCAGTCCAGGTCACACTGAAGCTTTCTTT. Its translation: CASSPGHTEAFF.

The J gene is TRBJ1-1, the V gene TRBV27; the D gene is possibly TRBD1 (5 bases). Trimming pared 6 bases from V and 2 bases from J, leaving 10 bases between. This CDR3 is 13 amino acids long. CDR1 is MNHEY and CDR2 is SMNVEV in the germline V gene (reference sequence). The DNA of the CDR3 is TGTGCCAGCAGGTACCAGGGTAACACTGAAGCTTTCTTT. Protein product: CASRYQGNTEAFF.

The V call is TRBV19, the J call TRBJ1-2; TRBD1 agrees at 7 bases. Per the germline V gene, CDR1 is LNHDA and CDR2 is SQIVND (reference sequence). The CDR3 covers 13 residues. The V and J ends lost 5 bases and 6 bases, in that order; junction bases with no gene match: 6. The CDR3 DNA reads as TGTGCCAGTAGTCCAGGGGGAGTCCATGGCTACACCTTC. It translates to CASSPGGVHGYTF. Using reference TRBV19 and TRBJ1-2 for the parts outside the CDR3, the full variable domain is DGGITQSPKYLFRKEGQNVTLSCEQNLNHDAMYWYRQDPGQGLRLIYYSQIVNDFQKGDIAEGYSVSREKKESFPLTVTSAQKNPTAFYLCASSPGGVHGYTFGSGTRLTVV.

V is TRBV6-4 and J is TRBJ2-2; D call uncertain. V was trimmed by 2 bases and J by 6 bases, leaving 4 bases between them. The CDR3 is made up of 12 amino acids. Germline V gene sequence: CDR1 MRHNA, CDR2 SNTAGT. The CDR3 spells CASSDTSGELFF. The CDR3, as DNA: TGTGCCAGCAGTGACACTTCCGGGGAGCTGTTTTTT.

The J gene is TRBJ1-1, the V gene TRBV3-1 (or the pseudogene TRBV3-2); D remains ambiguous. The V gene lost 2 bases and the J gene lost 6 bases, with 16 bases spanning the gap. This CDR3 comprises 15 residues. CDR1 LGHDT and CDR2 YNNKEL come from the germline V gene (reference sequence). The CDR3 region has the DNA TGTGCCAGCAGCCAACTTGGCCGGCACGCGGCTGAAGCTTTCTTT. It yields the protein CASSQLGRHAAEAFF.

The chain joins TRBV7-9 to TRBJ1-3, with 7 bases matching TRBD1. Germline V gene sequence: CDR1 SEHNR, CDR2 FQNEAQ (reference sequence). The CDR3 is 17 amino acids. The trim removed 4 bases at V and 2 bases at J, leaving 11 bases unmatched. CDR3 amino acids: CASSSTILGTAGNTIYF. As DNA, the CDR3 is TGTGCCAGCAGCTCCACTATACTCGGGACAGCTGGAAACACCATATATTTT.

The chain has TRBV5-1 and TRBJ2-1; D ambiguous. Trimming cost V 5 bases and J 16 bases, with 22 bases left between them. Germline V gives CDR1 SGHRS, CDR2 YFSETQ. The CDR3 has 13 amino acids. The CDR3 nucleotides are TGCGCCAGCAGTCTGGTGTCACCCCCAGGAATATTCTTC. Translation gives CASSLVSPPGIFF.

The chain combines TRBV5-1 with TRBJ2-7; TRBD1 agrees at 7 bases. V shed 4 bases and J 2 bases; nucleotides not matched to a gene: 9. The CDR3 extends over 15 amino acids. In germline, CDR1 is SGHRS, CDR2 YFSETQ. The DNA of the CDR3 is TGCGCCAGCAGCGGTACAGGGGTGAACCCCTACGAGCAGTACTTC. This translates into CASSGTGVNPYEQYF.

There are a few counts of this clone. The V call is TRBV20-1, the J call TRBJ2-7; tentatively, D is TRBD1 (6 bases). Between the trimmed V and J ends, which lost 5 bases and 4 bases, there was a span of 9 bases. Germline assignment: CDR1 DFQATT and CDR2 SNEGSKA (reference sequence). The CDR3 runs 11 residues. CDR3 residues: CSASGQYEQYF. DNA for the CDR3: TGCAGTGCTTCCGGACAGTACGAGCAGTACTTC.

The chain couples TRBV2 to TRBJ1-5; a weak D match, TRBD1 (6 bases). V was clipped by 3 bases and J by 7 bases, with 13 bases between them. Looked up from germline, CDR1 is SNHLY and CDR2 is FYNNEI. The CDR3 is 14 residues long. CDR3 residues: CASSDNRDSQPQHF. In nucleotides, the CDR3 is TGTGCCAGCAGTGATAACAGGGATTCGCAGCCCCAGCATTTT.

The V gene is TRBV27, the J gene TRBJ2-7; TRBD1 matches at 9 bases. Germline V lookup: CDR1 MNHEY, CDR2 SMNVEV (reference sequence). The CDR3 is made up of 14 amino acids. Unmatched junction bases numbered 6, after V lost 3 bases and J lost 6 bases. CDR3 coding DNA: TGTGCCAGCAGTTTTGGGGGACAGGGATCCGAGCAGTACTTC. Translating it yields CASSFGGQGSEQYF.

The chain recombines TRBV7-9 with TRBJ2-3; possibly TRBD2 for D (6 bases). Trimming pared 4 bases from V and 8 bases from J, leaving 13 bases between. Per germline, CDR1 SEHNR and CDR2 FQNEAQ (reference sequence). CDR3 length: 13 residues. In DNA form, the CDR3 reads TGTGCCAGCAGCTCGGGGGTTGGGGGTACGCAGTATTTT. Translated, it gives CASSSGVGGTQYF. Based on the CDR3 plus reference TRBV7-9 and TRBJ2-3, the full variable domain is DTGVSQNPRHKITKRGQNVTFRCDPISEHNRLYWYRQTLGQGPEFLTYFQNEAQLEKSRLLSDRFSAERPKGSFSTLEIQRTEQGDSAMYLCASSSGVGGTQYFGPGTRLTVL.

The chain uses TRBV10-1 and TRBJ2-3; 9 bases match TRBD1. The CDR3 has 18 residues. V shed 5 bases and J 4 bases; nucleotides not matched to a gene: 16. From germline, CDR1 is WNHNN and CDR2 SYGVQD (reference sequence). The CDR3, as DNA: TGCGCCAGCAGTCCACGTATAGGGGGACAGGGTTTGTCAGATACGCAGTATTTT. It specifies CASSPRIGGQGLSDTQYF.

The sample holds a few counts of this clone. The rearrangement joins TRBV4-2 to TRBJ1-1, with a tentative D call TRBD1 (6 bases). The germline V gene encodes CDR1 LGHNA and CDR2 YNFKEQ. V shed 3 bases and J shed 4 bases, with 9 bases lying between them. This CDR3 comprises 13 residues. CDR3 region: CASSQGAGTEAFF. For the CDR3, the DNA is TGTGCCAGCAGCCAGGGGGCTGGCACTGAAGCTTTCTTT.

This sequence joins TRBV6-5 and TRBJ2-3; TRBD1 matches at 8 bases. The CDR3 consists of 14 residues. After removal of 10 bases from V and 1 base from J, the junction contained 7 bases not matched to a gene. Germline loops: CDR1 MNHEY, CDR2 SVGAGI. The CDR3 here is CATAHRGGTDTQYF. The DNA for the CDR3 is TGTGCCACCGCGCACAGGGGGGGCACAGATACGCAGTATTTT.

This clone turned up a few times. The V call is TRBV5-1, the J call TRBJ1-2; 8 nucleotides align to TRBD1. V gave up 4 bases and J gave up 5 bases; unmatched junction bases: 10. Germline assignment: CDR1 SGHRS and CDR2 YFSETQ. This CDR3 is 15 amino acids long. Here the CDR3 DNA reads TGCGCCAGCAGCATGACCCCAGGGGGCGGATATGGCTACACCTTC. Translating gives CASSMTPGGGYGYTF. The full variable domain, rest sourced from reference TRBV5-1 and TRBJ1-2, is KAGVTQTPRYLIKTRGQQVTLSCSPISGHRSVSWYQQTPGQGLQFLFEYFSETQRNKGNFPGRFSGRQFSNSRSEMNVSTLELGDSALYLCASSMTPGGGYGYTFGSGTRLTVV.

V and J are TRBV27 and TRBJ2-1, with 9 bases identical to TRBD2. Germline V lookup: CDR1 MNHEY, CDR2 SMNVEV (reference sequence). Losses at the gene ends were 3 bases for V and 0 bases for J; bases not matched to a gene: 6. The CDR3 spans 17 residues. CDR3 sequence: CASSLRGGPSSYNEQFF. CDR3 DNA: TGTGCCAGCAGTTTGCGGGGGGGCCCGAGCTCCTACAATGAGCAGTTCTTC.

The genes are TRBV9 and TRBJ1-2; D remains unclear. Deletions cut 0 bases from V and 7 bases from J, with 13 bases between. Germline lookup yields CDR1 SGDLS and CDR2 YYNGEE. The CDR3 contains 14 residues. The CDR3, as DNA: TGTGCCAGCAGCGTAGACGGACTTGTAGGTGGCTACACCTTC. It encodes CASSVDGLVGGYTF.

This chain joins TRBV5-4 and TRBJ2-7; 10 positions agree with TRBD2. The CDR3 has 15 amino acids. The ends lost 4 bases at V and 2 bases at J; junction bases unmatched: 6. CDR1 is SGHNT, CDR2 YYREEE, per germline (reference sequence). This CDR3 is CASSPLAGGPYEQYF. CDR3 coding DNA: TGTGCCAGCAGCCCGTTAGCGGGGGGTCCCTACGAGCAGTACTTC.

The V gene is TRBV15, the J gene TRBJ1-3, with D maybe TRBD1 (6 bases). Per germline, CDR1 LNHNV and CDR2 YYDKDF (reference sequence). This CDR3 is 17 amino acids long. The germline V and J ends were trimmed by 1 base and 0 bases, with 13 bases remaining between them. The CDR3: CATSRVWGPNSGNTIYF. CDR3 sequence (DNA): TGTGCCACCAGCAGAGTCTGGGGGCCCAACTCTGGAAACACCATATATTTT.

CDR3 amino acids: CASSVTRGLQFF. The DNA for the CDR3 is TGTGCCAGCAGTGTCACCAGGGGGCTTCAGTTTTTT. The chain uses TRBV12-3 or TRBV12-4 and TRBJ1-4, with TRBD1 matching 8 bases. The CDR3 is 12 amino acids. V was clipped by 5 bases and J by 16 bases; unmatched bases: 9.

The chain uses TRBV19 and TRBJ1-2; no clear D gene. Trimming pared 3 bases from V and 4 bases from J, leaving 9 bases between. Per germline, CDR1 LNHDA and CDR2 SQIVND (reference sequence). The CDR3 is 13 residues long. CDR3 nucleotides: TGTGCCAGTAGTATGATGGGCCCCTATGGCTACACCTTC. This translates into CASSMMGPYGYTF.

This clone was found a few times. The chain carries TRBV27 and TRBJ1-5, with D possibly matching TRBD1 (5 bases). V dropped 7 bases and J dropped 4 bases, with 14 bases sitting between them. The germline V gene has CDR1 MNHEY and CDR2 SMNVEV (reference sequence). The CDR3 sequence is 14 residues long. The CDR3 nucleotides read TGTGCCAGCAAGGCCGCGGGGGTAAATCAGCCCCAGCATTTT. It is translated as CASKAAGVNQPQHF.

The chain has TRBV12-3 or TRBV12-4 and TRBJ2-2; D may be TRBD1 (6 bases). The CDR3 is made up of 13 amino acids. Trimming cost V 3 bases and J 6 bases, with 8 bases left between them. CDR3 residues: CASSFNRAGELFF. The CDR3 nucleotides read TGTGCCAGCAGTTTTAACAGGGCCGGGGAGCTGTTTTTT.

V gene TRBV28 combines with J gene TRBJ2-2; possible D gene TRBD2, 5 bases. Germline CDR1 and CDR2: MDHEN and SYDVKM. Trimming cost V 7 bases and J 7 bases, with 13 bases left between them. This CDR3 is built from 13 residues. The CDR3 sequence: CASIQHRGGELFF. CDR3 bases: TGTGCCAGCATCCAACACCGGGGCGGGGAGCTGTTTTTT.

The genes are TRBV6-5 and TRBJ2-5, with 7 bases aligning to TRBD2. Germline lookup yields CDR1 MNHEY and CDR2 SVGAGI. CDR3 length: 15 amino acids. V gave up 7 bases and J gave up 0 bases; unmatched junction bases: 8. Written as DNA, the CDR3 is TGTGCCAGCAACCGGGGGGTTCTATACCAAGAGACCCAGTACTTC. Translated: CASNRGVLYQETQYF.